These 8 T cell receptor beta chains were all obtained from the same sample, sequenced in a study of molecular identifiers for immune sequencing clone quantification. TCRdb reprocessed the PCR reads via MiXCR and lists one record per CDR3 protein. Of roughly 630,000 distinct CDR3 sequences in the sample, approximately 24% are singletons; the top ten hold about 0.78%. The source material was naive CD8+ T cells from blood, with Jurkat cell RNA spiked in. Indicated subset: FACS-sorted CD8+CD4-CCR7+CD45RA+ naive T cells. These receptors all stem from a human donor in good health. Some libraries in this study had Jurkat cell RNA spiked in.

Points on this clonotype: This may arise from a read error, as a much more abundant clone is one base away. The chain joins TRBV28 to TRBJ2-5; 12 bases align to TRBD2. This CDR3 spans 17 amino acids. V was pared by 3 bases and J by 9 bases, with 14 bases of the junction left unmatched. Germline values: CDR1 MDHEN, CDR2 SYDVKM. CDR3 coding DNA: TGTGCCAGCAGTTTTCAGACTAGCGGGAGTCGTTTTGAGCCCCAGTACTTC. It yields the protein CASSFQTSGSRFEPQYF.

On this clonotype itself: At one end the junction does not follow the germline gene, possibly because of a read error. The gene calls are TRBV3-1 and TRBJ1-6; unclear D gene. CDR3 length equals 14 residues. Germline CDR1 reads LGHDT; CDR2 reads YNNKEL (reference sequence). This CDR3 is CASDAGFYNLPLHF. The CDR3 coding sequence is TGTGCCTCCGATGCGGGATTCTATAATTTACCCCTCCACTTT. Looking up the rest from reference TRBV3-1 and TRBJ1-6 gives the full variable domain: DTAVSQTPKYLVTQMGNDKSIKCEQNLGHDTMYWYKQDSKKFLKIMFSYNNKELIINETVPNRFSPKSPDKAHLNLHINSLELGDSAVYFCASDAGFYNLPLHFGNGTRLTVT.

Notes on this clonotype: Here the CDR3 omits its conserved ending phenylalanine or tryptophan, so a read error is the likely source. The gene calls are TRBV6-6 and TRBJ2-1, with D hard to call. The CDR3 spans 15 residues. Deletions cut 4 bases from V and 2 bases from J, with 12 bases between. Germline V gene data show CDR1 as MNHNY and CDR2 as SVGAGI (reference sequence). CDR3 sequence reads: CASSSGLFAYNEQFY. CDR3 DNA: TGTGCCAGCAGTTCTGGCCTATTTGCCTACAATGAGCAGTTCTAC.

This clonotype was seen more than once but under ten times. This rearrangement joins TRBV2 to TRBJ2-1; 9 nucleotides match TRBD2. Looked up from germline, CDR1 is SNHLY and CDR2 is FYNNEI. After removal of 6 bases from V and 3 bases from J, the junction contained 6 bases not matched to a gene. There are 15 residues in the CDR3. As DNA, the CDR3 is TGTGCCAGCAGCGCCACTAGCGGGCACTACAATGAGCAGTTCTTC. The encoded protein is CASSATSGHYNEQFF.

This clonotype showed up many times. The genes are TRBV20-1 and TRBJ2-3, with 7 bases aligning to TRBD2. The J segment lost 6 bases and the V segment lost 3 bases, leaving 12 bases of the junction unmatched. The CDR3 totals 15 residues. Germline V gene lookup returns CDR1 DFQATT and CDR2 SNEGSKA (reference sequence). The CDR3 reads CSARDLAEALDTQYF. In nucleotides, the CDR3 is TGCAGTGCTAGGGATCTAGCGGAGGCTCTGGATACGCAGTATTTT.

This clonotype was found many times. The chain combines TRBV10-3 with TRBJ1-1, with D unclear. Germline V lookup: CDR1 ENHRY, CDR2 SYGVKD. Trimming stripped 5 bases from V and 5 bases from J, with 12 bases between. The CDR3 has 13 residues. For the CDR3, the DNA is TGTGCCATCAGTTTGGCCCCGGGGACTGAAGCTTTCTTT. This encodes CAISLAPGTEAFF.

Regarding this clonotype: It may be a read error: a sequence one base away is much more abundant. The V gene is TRBV5-1, the J gene TRBJ2-3; D not certain. This CDR3 region has 14 residues. The germline V and J ends were trimmed by 7 bases and 2 bases, with 14 bases remaining between them. CDR1 SGHRS and CDR2 YFSETQ come from the germline V gene. CDR3 DNA: TGCGCCAGCCGGAGCACAGTTTACACAGATACGCAGTATTTT. Translated: CASRSTVYTDTQYF.

This chain's CDR3 is CASSLTPGGREKLFF. CDR3 nucleotides: TGTGCCAGCAGTTTAACCCCAGGGGGCCGGGAAAAACTGTTTTTT. The chain links TRBV12-3 or TRBV12-4 to TRBJ1-4, with 8 bases that match TRBD1. This CDR3 is built from 15 residues. V trimming: 2 bases; J trimming: 8 bases; junction bases outside the gene matches: 7.